This TCR beta chain was recovered during a study of T cell responses to AZD1222 COVID-19 vaccine. In the study overall: The analysis combined second doses at about 4 or about 12 weeks.

Notes on this clone: Antigen unknown.

Assay used: immunoSEQ multiplex PCR; TCRdb lists only in-frame clones, some missing. The sample contains 90,000 to 150,000 clones, around nine tenths of which appear only once. Per germline, CDR1 SGHTS and CDR2 YDEGEE. The CDR3 sequence is 16 residues long. V shed 0 bases and J 3 bases; nucleotides not matched to a gene: 8. Study-wide points: Scientists sampled the repertoires only once the peak T cell response had passed. Baseline seropositives among AZD1222 recipients totaled only 5 to 7.

The receptor was isolated from an adult in good health. Sequenced material: peripheral blood, taken on day 0 of AZD1222 vaccination. The rearrangement uses TRBV5-8 and TRBJ2-5; 7 bases agree with TRBD1. The CDR3 reads CASSLGQGQPEETQYF. CDR3 in DNA: TGTGCCAGCAGCTTGGGACAGGGACAGCCTGAAGAGACCCAGTACTTC.